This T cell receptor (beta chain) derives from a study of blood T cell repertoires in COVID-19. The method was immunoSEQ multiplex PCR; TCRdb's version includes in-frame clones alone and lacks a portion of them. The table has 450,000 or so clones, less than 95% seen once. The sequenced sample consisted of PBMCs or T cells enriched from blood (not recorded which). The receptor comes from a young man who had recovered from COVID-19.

CDR3 amino acids: CASSLAQPAGDGYTF. CDR3 nucleotide sequence: TGTGCCAGCAGCTTGGCGCAACCTGCGGGCGACGGCTACACCTTC. The rearrangement joins TRBV5-4 to TRBJ1-2; D not certain. The CDR3 totals 15 residues. The germline V gene encodes CDR1 SGHNT and CDR2 YYREEE (reference sequence). Trimming removed 0 bases at V and 8 bases at J, with 17 bases between.